This T cell receptor (beta chain) derives from a study of shared clonotypes between healthy human individuals. The donor cohort consisted entirely of Caucasian adults residing in Nashville, Tennessee. This clone was seen more than once but under ten times. Its target is unknown. Trimming cost V 2 bases and J 7 bases, with 10 bases left between them. CDR1 SNHLY and CDR2 FYNNEI come from the germline V gene. The CDR3 loop spans 13 amino acids. Whole-study findings and limits: Donor clonotype sharing was expected to depend on sequencing depth.

At a deep level, the assay was run. Scientists sequenced DNA from unsorted PBMC on ten immunoSEQ deep assay plates. Some clones are missing from TCRdb's copy, which holds only in-frame ones; the method was immunoSEQ multiplex PCR. The profile shows a few hundred thousand clones, approximately 79% of them singletons. The source of this sequence is a woman aged 40 to 50 in good health. Some clones in this sample may be carry-over from other donors' samples. Source material: PBMCs. The V and J genes are TRBV2 and TRBJ2-3; D is tentatively TRBD1 or TRBD2 (6 bases each). The CDR3 bases are TGTGCCAGCAGTGAAAAGGGGGGAAATACGCAGTATTTT. Translating gives CASSEKGGNTQYF.